This TCR beta chain was captured in a study of blood T cell repertoires in COVID-19. Study-wide context: Some COVID-19 samples were acute and others convalescent; all came from the United States, Italy and Spain.

The method was immunoSEQ multiplex PCR; TCRdb's version includes in-frame clones alone and lacks a portion of them. The table lists under 250,000 clones, approximately 80% of them singletons. This sequence was found in a woman between 50 and 59 years old with acute COVID-19. Sequencing was done on a sample of PBMCs or T cells enriched from blood (not recorded which).

The CDR3 DNA reads TGCGCCAGCAGCCAAGGGAGCGGGAGAACTTCGAGTGAGCAGTTCTTC. Translating gives CASSQGSGRTSSEQFF. This chain connects TRBV4-3 to TRBJ2-1; 8 bases align to TRBD2. V trimming: 1 base; J trimming: 9 bases; junction bases outside the gene matches: 11. This CDR3 spans 16 amino acids. Germline V CDR1 and CDR2: LGHNA, YSLEER.